This paragraph reports one TCR beta chain. Treatment described: some 19 received Ad26.COV2.S at low or high dose, single or two shots; roughly five received placebo; per-sample allocation not given. Specimen acquisition occurred on day 63 following the initial vaccine or placebo injection. Ad26.COV2.S expressed prefusion-stabilized spike from the original Wuhan strain. The entry originates in a study of Ad26.COV2.S vaccination and SARS-CoV-2 variants. The germline gives CDR1 MDHEN, CDR2 SYDVKM. The CDR3 covers 18 residues. Deletions cut 1 base from V and 0 bases from J, with 18 bases between. TCRdb keeps only in-frame clones here, not all; method: immunoSEQ multiplex PCR. The table records 440,000 or so clones, 80% to 95% of them present only once.

The chain has TRBV28 and TRBJ1-2; possibly TRBD1 for D (6 bases). This material consisted of peripheral blood, taken in a trial of Ad26.COV2.S vaccine versus placebo. The receptor's source is a person between 18 and 59 years old who received the Ad26.COV2.S COVID-19 vaccine or a placebo. The CDR3 DNA sequence: TGTGCCAGCAGTTTATATTGGGACAATCCTCGCCCTAACTATGGCTACACCTTC. Residues: CASSLYWDNPRPNYGYTF.